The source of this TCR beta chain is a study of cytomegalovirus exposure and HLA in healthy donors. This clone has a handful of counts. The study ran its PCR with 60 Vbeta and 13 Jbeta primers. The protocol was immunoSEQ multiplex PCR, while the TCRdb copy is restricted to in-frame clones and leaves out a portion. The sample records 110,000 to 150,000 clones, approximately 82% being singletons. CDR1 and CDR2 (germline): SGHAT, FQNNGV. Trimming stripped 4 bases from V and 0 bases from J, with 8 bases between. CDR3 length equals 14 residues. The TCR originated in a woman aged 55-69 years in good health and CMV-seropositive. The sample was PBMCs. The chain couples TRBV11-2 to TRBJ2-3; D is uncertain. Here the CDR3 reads CASSSLTSTDTQYF. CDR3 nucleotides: TGTGCCAGCAGCTCGCTGACTAGCACAGATACGCAGTATTTT.